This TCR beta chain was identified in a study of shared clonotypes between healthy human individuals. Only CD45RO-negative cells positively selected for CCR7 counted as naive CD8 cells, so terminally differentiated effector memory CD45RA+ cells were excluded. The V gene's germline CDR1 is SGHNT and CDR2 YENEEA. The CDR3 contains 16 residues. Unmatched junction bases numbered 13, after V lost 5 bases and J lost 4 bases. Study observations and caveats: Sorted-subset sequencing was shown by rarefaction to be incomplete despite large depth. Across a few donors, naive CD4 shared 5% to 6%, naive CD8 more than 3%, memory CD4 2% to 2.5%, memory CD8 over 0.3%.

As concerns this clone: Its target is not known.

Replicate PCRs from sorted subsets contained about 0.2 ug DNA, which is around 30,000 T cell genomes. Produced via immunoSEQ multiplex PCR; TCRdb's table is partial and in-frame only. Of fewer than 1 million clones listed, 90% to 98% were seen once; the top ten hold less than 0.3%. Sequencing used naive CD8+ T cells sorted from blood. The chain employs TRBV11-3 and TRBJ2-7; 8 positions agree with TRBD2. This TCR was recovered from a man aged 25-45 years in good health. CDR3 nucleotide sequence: TGTGCCAGCAGCGCCTATAGCAGCGGGAGCCCGTACGAGCAGTACTTC. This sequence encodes CASSAYSSGSPYEQYF.